These 22 T cell receptor beta chains came from one sample sequenced in a study of blood T cell repertoires in COVID-19. Profiled with immunoSEQ multiplex PCR; TCRdb holds only in-frame clones, not every one. The data show roughly 300,000 clones, 75% to 90% seen once. Source material: PBMCs or T cells enriched from blood (not recorded which). These receptors all stem from a woman aged 50 to 65 who had recovered from COVID-19.

The chain carries TRBV18 and TRBJ1-3; tentative D call: TRBD1 (6 bases). The V gene's germline CDR1 is KGHSH and CDR2 LQKENI. Trimming left V 0 bases short and J 7 bases short, with 16 bases between. CDR3 length: 16 amino acids. The CDR3 bases are TGTGCCAGCTCACCACCTGGGACACGGATGGGTAACACCATATATTTT. Translation gives CASSPPGTRMGNTIYF.

CDR3 residues: CATSRDKQEDEQFF. DNA of the CDR3: TGTGCCACCAGCAGAGACAAGCAAGAGGATGAGCAGTTCTTC. This chain joins TRBV15 and TRBJ2-1; no clear D gene. This CDR3 contains 14 residues. Trimming left V 0 bases short and J 8 bases short, with 11 bases between. Germline V lookup: CDR1 LNHNV, CDR2 YYDKDF (reference sequence).

Only one count was recorded for this clone. The chain uses TRBV10-3 and TRBJ1-1; D not resolved. CDR3 length: 14 amino acids. Trimming removed 4 bases at V and 5 bases at J, with 14 bases between. CDR1 and CDR2 (germline): ENHRY, SYGVKD. CDR3 nucleotides: TGTGCCATCAGTGTTGAGGGCTTCGGAACTGAAGCTTTCTTT. This codes for CAISVEGFGTEAFF.

The rearrangement links TRBV6-2 or TRBV6-3 to TRBJ2-5; D gene ambiguous. CDR1 is MNHEY and CDR2 is SVGEGT in the germline V gene. This CDR3 spans 13 amino acids. Trimming left V 6 bases short and J 5 bases short, with 13 bases between. The CDR3 region has the DNA TGTGCCAGCAGCCGCGGCAATAAGGAGACCCAGTACTTC. Protein product: CASSRGNKETQYF.

The chain has TRBV3-1 (or the pseudogene TRBV3-2) and TRBJ2-7; possibly TRBD2 for D (6 bases). Germline CDR1 and CDR2: LGHDT and YNNKEL (reference sequence). With 6 bases removed from V and 6 bases from J, the gap between germline ends came to 15 bases. This CDR3 has 13 amino acids. The CDR3 DNA is TGTGCCAGCAGAAGACTGGGAGGCGCCGAGCAGTACTTC. Its translation is CASRRLGGAEQYF.

J is TRBJ1-3 and V is TRBV5-1; D unresolved. Trimming cost V 5 bases and J 1 base, with 7 bases left between them. Germline V gene sequence: CDR1 SGHRS, CDR2 YFSETQ. The CDR3 spans 13 residues. CDR3 bases: TGCGCCAGCAGGAGAGAATCTGGAAACACCATATATTTT. It translates to CASRRESGNTIYF.

The CDR3 here is CASSQVAGGFYGYTF. The CDR3 DNA reads TGCGCCAGCAGCCAAGTGGCAGGGGGCTTCTATGGCTACACCTTC. The V gene is TRBV4-1, the J gene TRBJ1-2; 8 positions match TRBD1. V lost 1 base and J lost 4; bases outside the gene matches: 5. The germline gives CDR1 MGHRA, CDR2 YSYEKL. CDR3 size: 15 residues.

This clone was observed a handful of times. J is TRBJ1-6 and V is TRBV28; D uncertain. The CDR3 spans 14 residues. Trimming left V 3 bases short and J 9 bases short, with 12 bases between. Germline lookup yields CDR1 MDHEN and CDR2 SYDVKM. The CDR3 loop reads CASSFPAGVSPLHF. The DNA for the CDR3 is TGTGCCAGCAGTTTCCCGGCGGGAGTTTCACCCCTCCACTTT.

This clone was detected only once. The chain uses TRBV5-1 and TRBJ1-1, with TRBD1 identical over 9 bases. The germline gives CDR1 SGHRS, CDR2 YFSETQ. The CDR3 spans 14 residues. Trimming cost V 3 bases and J 6 bases; bases outside gene matches: 6. The DNA of the CDR3 is TGCGCCAGCAGCTCCCGAACAGGGGGCCCTGAAGCTTTCTTT. Residues: CASSSRTGGPEAFF.

This clone was counted between two and nine times. This chain uses TRBV3-1 (or the pseudogene TRBV3-2) with TRBJ2-5; D perhaps matches TRBD2 (6 bases). Germline values: CDR1 LGHDT, CDR2 YNNKEL (reference sequence). V lost 2 bases and J 3 bases, leaving 13 bases between the germline ends. The CDR3 covers 15 residues. This CDR3 is CASSQRRGREETQYF. The DNA for the CDR3 is TGTGCCAGCAGCCAAAGGAGGGGCAGGGAAGAGACCCAGTACTTC.

The J gene is TRBJ2-3, the V gene TRBV28; the match to TRBD2 covers 7 bases. Looked up from germline, CDR1 is MDHEN and CDR2 is SYDVKM. The CDR3 contains 15 residues. Trimming took 4 bases from V and 1 from J; bases not matched to a gene: 5. DNA of the CDR3: TGTGCCAGCAGTTCCCTAGGACTAGGCACAGATACGCAGTATTTT. This translates into CASSSLGLGTDTQYF.

The sample holds one count of this clone. The V call is TRBV7-8, the J call TRBJ2-7; 11 nucleotides align to TRBD1. The germline V gene has CDR1 SGHVS and CDR2 FQNEAQ. The CDR3 runs to 15 residues. J gave up 6 bases and V 2 bases, and 6 bases lay outside the gene matches. The CDR3 nucleotides read TGTGCCAGCAGCTTACTAGGACAGGGGGCGTCCGAGCAGTACTTC. It codes for CASSLLGQGASEQYF.

There are a few counts of this clone. The J gene is TRBJ1-1, the V gene TRBV5-4; 8 nucleotides match TRBD1. Germline CDR1 SGHNT, CDR2 YYREEE (reference sequence). This CDR3 comprises 16 residues. The J segment lost 0 bases and the V segment lost 2 bases, leaving 6 bases of the junction unmatched. The CDR3 sequence is CASSFRGQGLNTEAFF. The CDR3 DNA follows: TGTGCCAGCAGCTTCCGCGGACAGGGTTTGAACACTGAAGCTTTCTTT.

This sequence joins TRBV28 and TRBJ1-6; TRBD1 agrees at 7 bases. The CDR3 runs 15 residues. Trimming at V came to 3 bases and at J to 9 bases, leaving 8 bases not matched to a gene. Per the germline V gene, CDR1 is MDHEN and CDR2 is SYDVKM. This chain's CDR3 is CASSLPTGRGSPLHF. Here the CDR3 DNA reads TGTGCCAGCAGTTTGCCGACAGGGCGGGGTTCACCCCTCCACTTT.

The chain combines TRBV27 with TRBJ1-2; the match to TRBD1 covers 7 bases. V lost 7 bases and J lost 6; bases outside the gene matches: 11. From germline, CDR1 is MNHEY and CDR2 SMNVEV (reference sequence). The CDR3 covers 14 residues. The CDR3 spells CASTPQGPRDGYTF. CDR3 nucleotide sequence: TGTGCCAGCACCCCACAGGGGCCCCGCGATGGCTACACCTTC.

This chain joins TRBV10-2 and TRBJ1-3; D is unclear. CDR3 length: 15 residues. The germline V gene encodes CDR1 WSHSY and CDR2 SAAADI. Trimming left V 6 bases short and J 0 bases short, with 12 bases between. The CDR3: CASSESKLSGNTIYF. DNA of the CDR3: TGCGCCAGCAGCGAATCGAAACTCTCTGGAAACACCATATATTTT.

The chain combines TRBV4-2 with TRBJ1-3; 12 positions match TRBD1. The CDR3 has 19 residues. V shed 4 bases, J shed 4 bases, and the junction held 14 bases outside the gene matches. Per germline, CDR1 LGHNA and CDR2 YNFKEQ. Here the CDR3 DNA reads TGTGCCAGCAGCCCCCCCGGTGGGACAGGGGGCGCGGCGGGAAACACCATATATTTT. Amino acids: CASSPPGGTGGAAGNTIYF.

The chain carries TRBV4-1 and TRBJ1-6, with unresolved D. CDR3 length: 18 amino acids. The V gene's germline CDR1 is MGHRA and CDR2 YSYEKL. Trimming stripped 0 bases from V and 4 bases from J, with 16 bases between. CDR3 in amino acids: CASSQDLGRPHYNSPLHF. The CDR3 DNA is TGCGCCAGCAGCCAAGATCTTGGCAGGCCTCATTATAATTCACCCCTCCACTTT.

This rearrangement joins TRBV15 to TRBJ1-2; D gene ambiguous. V shed 5 bases and J shed 8 bases, with 15 bases lying between them. Germline V gene data show CDR1 as LNHNV and CDR2 as YYDKDF (reference sequence). The CDR3 is 13 residues long. The CDR3 bases are TGTGCCACCAGCCCGCGCTTTATGGAGGGCTACACCTTC. Protein product: CATSPRFMEGYTF.

The chain recombines TRBV27 with TRBJ2-5; 7 positions match TRBD1. Germline assignment: CDR1 MNHEY and CDR2 SMNVEV (reference sequence). Trimming at V came to 0 bases and at J to 4 bases, leaving 2 bases not matched to a gene. CDR3 size: 14 residues. The CDR3 DNA is TGTGCCAGCAGTTTATCGTCAGGGGGAGAGACCCAGTACTTC. Encoded protein: CASSLSSGGETQYF.

This clone was observed once. This rearrangement joins TRBV19 to TRBJ1-5; weak D call: TRBD1 (5 bases). V lost 6 bases and J lost 6, with 12 bases in between. In germline, CDR1 is LNHDA, CDR2 SQIVND (reference sequence). The CDR3 consists of 13 residues. This CDR3 is CASSEQDFQPQHF. The CDR3 DNA reads TGTGCCAGTAGCGAACAGGATTTTCAGCCCCAGCATTTT.

V gene TRBV19 combines with J gene TRBJ1-2; 7 bases are shared with TRBD1. Germline CDR1 LNHDA, CDR2 SQIVND (reference sequence). V dropped 6 bases and J dropped 0; count of bases not matched to a gene: 4. CDR3 size: 14 residues. CDR3 in amino acids: CASSPGQTNYGYTF. For the CDR3, the DNA is TGTGCCAGTAGCCCGGGACAGACTAACTATGGCTACACCTTC.